Detailed here is one T cell receptor beta chain. The antigen remains undetermined. The data are from a study of tumor-infiltrating lymphocytes in localized non-small cell lung cancer. With 1 base removed from V and 0 bases from J, the gap between germline ends came to 9 bases. Germline V CDR1 and CDR2: SGHTA, FQGNSA. The CDR3 totals 15 residues. Whole-study results and caveats: Different pieces of the same tissue were used for each assay. Available tissue quantity limited TCR sequencing to a patient subset.

Libraries were prepared by immunoSEQ multiplex PCR; TCRdb keeps only in-frame clonotypes and omits some of them. The sample contains roughly 30,000 clones, around 85% of which appear only once. This chain links TRBV7-2 with TRBJ1-1; D gene ambiguous. This TCR was sampled from a human donor with non-small cell lung cancer. The sample consisted of lung tumor tissue. CDR3 DNA sequence: TGTGCCAGCAGCTTAGTCGGTCCCATGAACACTGAAGCTTTCTTT. Its protein product is CASSLVGPMNTEAFF.